The 19 T cell receptor beta chains presented below share a single source sample, sequenced in a study of shared clonotypes between healthy human individuals. The protocol was immunoSEQ multiplex PCR, while the TCRdb copy is restricted to in-frame clones and leaves out a portion. The sample has around 2.1 million clones, 93% seen once; the top ten hold around 1.7%. Cells designated naive CD8 were CD45RO-negative and were positively selected for CCR7, with terminally differentiated effector memory CD45RA+ cells excluded. The sequenced material came from naive CD8+ T cells from PBMCs. Every receptor here comes from a young man in good health. Some clones in this sample may be carry-over from other donors' samples.

This clone was recorded once. J is TRBJ1-4 and V is TRBV28; weak D call: TRBD1 (5 bases). Germline assignment: CDR1 MDHEN and CDR2 SYDVKM. The CDR3 is made up of 15 amino acids. The V and J ends lost 7 bases and 8 bases respectively, with 20 bases between them. The CDR3 here is CASTPGDHLEEKLFF. CDR3 bases: TGTGCCAGCACCCCCGGGGACCACTTGGAGGAAAAACTGTTTTTT.

The J gene is TRBJ1-4, the V gene TRBV21-1; the table calls TRBD1, which could not be checked here. TRBV21-1 is a recognized pseudogene. The CDR3 totals 15 residues. The chain's CDR3 is CASSNAPPGSEKLFF. In DNA, the CDR3 is TGTGCCAGCAGCAACGCACCTCCAGGAAGTGAAAAACTGTTTTTT.

A word on this clone: Other DNA sequences from this sample encode an identical CDR3 as well. This chain connects TRBV27 to TRBJ2-7, with D possibly being TRBD2 (7 bases). The CDR3 has 14 amino acids. Germline assignment: CDR1 MNHEY and CDR2 SMNVEV (reference sequence). V dropped 9 bases and J dropped 0 bases, with 15 bases sitting between them. CDR3 DNA sequence: TGTGCCAGTTCAGTGGGGGGGGCCTCCTACGAGCAGTACTTC. Protein sequence: CASSVGGASYEQYF.

The chain employs TRBV28 and TRBJ2-1; 9 positions agree with TRBD2. The CDR3 sequence is 16 residues long. Germline V gene lookup returns CDR1 MDHEN and CDR2 SYDVKM. J lost 6 bases, V lost 4 bases, and 10 bases had no gene match. CDR3 DNA: TGTGCCAGCAGTTCCCCTGTGGAGCGGGAGGCCAATGAGCAGTTCTTC. The encoded protein is CASSSPVEREANEQFF.

The chain has TRBV28 and TRBJ1-5, with D unclear. The germline V and J ends were trimmed by 6 bases and 2 bases, with 11 bases remaining between them. This CDR3 spans 14 amino acids. Per germline, CDR1 MDHEN and CDR2 SYDVKM. Here the CDR3 reads CASRYGEGNQPQHF. The CDR3 DNA is TGTGCCAGCAGATATGGGGAAGGCAATCAGCCCCAGCATTTT.

This clone appeared a single time. The chain recombines TRBV5-1 with TRBJ2-1; 14 bases are shared with TRBD2. Germline V gives CDR1 SGHRS, CDR2 YFSETQ. The trim removed 4 bases at V and 12 bases at J, leaving 6 bases unmatched. The CDR3 is 14 amino acids. In DNA, the CDR3 is TGCGCCAGCAGCCAGGGACTAGCGGGAGTAGGGCAGTTCTTC. Translated, it gives CASSQGLAGVGQFF.

The chain has TRBV28 and TRBJ1-1; no clear D gene. The germline V gene encodes CDR1 MDHEN and CDR2 SYDVKM. This CDR3 spans 13 amino acids. The V end lost 2 bases, the J end lost 1 base, and 5 bases lay between the germline ends. CDR3 sequence (DNA): TGTGCCAGCAGTTTACAGGCGAACACTGAAGCTTTCTTT. Protein sequence: CASSLQANTEAFF.

The V gene is TRBV11-2, the J gene TRBJ2-7; D ambiguous. Trimming stripped 4 bases from V and 6 bases from J, with 13 bases between. The CDR3 is 13 amino acids. CDR1 and CDR2 from the germline V gene are SGHAT and FQNNGV. The CDR3 DNA reads as TGTGCCAGCAGCTCCTCCCTCATCCCCGAGCAGTACTTC. Translating it yields CASSSSLIPEQYF.

The chain joins TRBV5-1 to TRBJ2-1, with 9 bases matching TRBD1. Per germline, CDR1 SGHRS and CDR2 YFSETQ. J was trimmed by 0 bases and V by 4 bases; bases with no gene match: 20. The CDR3 spans 21 residues. CDR3 sequence: CASSGEPPGQGPQSSYNEQFF. CDR3 coding DNA: TGCGCCAGCAGCGGAGAGCCCCCGGGACAGGGACCCCAAAGCTCCTACAATGAGCAGTTCTTC.

This chain uses TRBV6-5 with TRBJ2-7; tentative D call: TRBD2 (6 bases). Germline V gives CDR1 MNHEY, CDR2 SVGAGI. Trimming left V 6 bases short and J 4 bases short, with 16 bases between. The CDR3 length is 14 residues. CDR3 loop: CASRPRGGLYEQYF. Written as DNA, the CDR3 is TGTGCCAGCAGGCCCAGAGGAGGGCTGTACGAGCAGTACTTC.

This clone was seen a single time. The gene calls are TRBV4-1 and TRBJ2-7; 9 nucleotides align to TRBD1. V dropped 7 bases and J dropped 2; count of bases not matched to a gene: 9. Germline V gene sequence: CDR1 MGHRA, CDR2 YSYEKL. The CDR3 sequence is 15 residues long. Here the CDR3 reads CASTPAGTGPYEQYF. In nucleotides, the CDR3 is TGCGCCAGCACCCCGGCGGGGACAGGGCCCTACGAGCAGTACTTC.

The rearrangement uses TRBV7-9 and TRBJ1-5, with D possibly TRBD1 on 5 matching bases. Germline CDR1 SEHNR, CDR2 FQNEAQ (reference sequence). CDR3 size: 18 residues. The germline V and J ends were trimmed by 1 base and 5 bases, with 21 bases remaining between them. This chain's CDR3 is CASSLVRTGQLGDQPQHF. The CDR3 region has the DNA TGTGCCAGCAGCTTAGTCCGCACAGGTCAACTCGGTGATCAGCCCCAGCATTTT. Supplemented by reference TRBV7-9 and TRBJ1-5, the full variable domain reads DTGVSQNPRHKITKRGQNVTFRCDPISEHNRLYWYRQTLGQGPEFLTYFQNEAQLEKSRLLSDRFSAERPKGSFSTLEIQRTEQGDSAMYLCASSLVRTGQLGDQPQHFGDGTRLSIL.

V and J are TRBV28 and TRBJ2-1; D unresolved. Germline values: CDR1 MDHEN, CDR2 SYDVKM. V lost 6 bases and J 1 base, leaving 13 bases between the germline ends. The CDR3 totals 15 residues. CDR3 residues: CASRPQIPSYNEQFF. The CDR3 DNA reads TGTGCCAGCAGGCCGCAAATTCCATCCTACAATGAGCAGTTCTTC.

The chain recombines TRBV14 with TRBJ2-3; 11 nucleotides align to TRBD2. Germline assignment: CDR1 SGHDN and CDR2 FVKESK. The CDR3 consists of 16 residues. J was trimmed by 6 bases and V by 4 bases; bases with no gene match: 9. The CDR3 sequence is CASSPLLAGVSDTQYF. The CDR3 DNA is TGTGCCAGCAGCCCCCTACTAGCGGGAGTATCGGATACGCAGTATTTT.

The rearrangement joins TRBV13 to TRBJ1-1; D is possibly TRBD1 (5 bases). The CDR3 runs to 12 residues. Germline CDR1 and CDR2: PRHDT and FYEKMQ (reference sequence). Trimming removed 5 bases at V and 7 bases at J, with 11 bases between. Written as DNA, the CDR3 is TGTGCCAGCAGCCCGCAGGGCAATGAAGCTTTCTTT. Its translation is CASSPQGNEAFF.

This rearrangement joins TRBV7-8 to TRBJ2-3; a possible D gene is TRBD1 (5 bases). Trimming shortened V by 1 base and J by 0 bases, and 11 bases separated the two germline ends. The CDR3 runs 16 residues. CDR1 is SGHVS, CDR2 FQNEAQ, per germline. CDR3 residues: CASSLGTTASTDTQYF. The CDR3 region has the DNA TGTGCCAGCAGCTTAGGGACGACAGCAAGCACAGATACGCAGTATTTT. Filled out from reference TRBV7-8 and TRBJ2-3, the complete variable domain reads GAGVSQSPRYKVAKRGQDVALRCDPISGHVSLFWYQQALGQGPEFLTYFQNEAQLDKSGLPSDRFFAERPEGSVSTLKIQRTQQEDSAVYLCASSLGTTASTDTQYFGPGTRLTVL.

The gene calls are TRBV28 and TRBJ1-5; D gene ambiguous. Germline CDR1 MDHEN, CDR2 SYDVKM. The CDR3 is 14 residues long. The V gene lost 3 bases and the J gene lost 1 base, with 7 bases spanning the gap. This CDR3 is CASSFSSSNQPQHF. Here the CDR3 DNA reads TGTGCCAGCAGTTTTTCCAGCAGCAATCAGCCCCAGCATTTT.

The V call is TRBV5-1, the J call TRBJ1-2, with a weak D call TRBD1 (5 bases). The CDR3 extends over 15 amino acids. The V end was cut by 0 bases, the J end by 4 bases, with 13 bases between. Per the germline V gene, CDR1 is SGHRS and CDR2 is YFSETQ. The CDR3 DNA reads TGCGCCAGCAGCTTGGGTGAGGGGCAGTCCTATGGCTACACCTTC. It encodes CASSLGEGQSYGYTF.

The chain recombines TRBV11-2 with TRBJ1-5; D unclear. CDR3 length equals 13 residues. V lost 1 base and J lost 5, with 6 bases in between. Germline V lookup: CDR1 SGHAT, CDR2 FQNNGV. The CDR3 DNA reads TGTGCCAGCAGCTTAGGAACGCATCAGCCCCAGCATTTT. Protein sequence: CASSLGTHQPQHF. Looking up the rest from reference TRBV11-2 and TRBJ1-5 gives the full variable domain: EAGVAQSPRYKIIEKRQSVAFWCNPISGHATLYWYQQILGQGPKLLIQFQNNGVVDDSQLPKDRFSAERLKGVDSTLKIQPAKLEDSAVYLCASSLGTHQPQHFGDGTRLSIL.